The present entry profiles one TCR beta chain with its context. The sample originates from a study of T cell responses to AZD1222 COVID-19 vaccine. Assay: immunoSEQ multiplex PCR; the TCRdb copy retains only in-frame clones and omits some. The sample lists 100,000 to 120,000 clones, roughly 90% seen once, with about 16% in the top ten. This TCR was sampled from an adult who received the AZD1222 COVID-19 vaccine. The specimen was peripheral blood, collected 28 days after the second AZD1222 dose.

CDR3: CASSQEIAVNTEAFF. The CDR3 DNA reads TGCGCCAGCAGCCAAGAGATCGCGGTGAACACTGAAGCTTTCTTT. The chain combines TRBV4-1 with TRBJ1-1; no firm D call. Between the trimmed V and J ends, which lost 0 bases and 0 bases, there was a span of 8 bases. The germline gives CDR1 MGHRA, CDR2 YSYEKL. CDR3 length: 15 residues.